The source of this T cell receptor (beta chain) is a study of response to subunit inactivated influenza vaccine. Notes on the study in general: Every seasonal influenza vaccination brings in few new T cells, the authors suggested.

After removal of 3 bases from V and 5 bases from J, the junction contained 9 bases not matched to a gene. Germline V gene data show CDR1 as SGHVS and CDR2 as FQNEAQ. CDR3 length: 16 amino acids. TCRdb itself ran the RT-PCR reads through MiXCR, one entry per CDR3 protein. The table has about 620,000 distinct CDR3 sequences, approximately 12% seen once. Many counts were recorded for this clonotype. Its antigen is not identified. The source was PBMCs from blood, collected on the day of vaccination. The sequence was obtained from a man in his forties or fifties who received an inactivated influenza vaccine. The chain links TRBV7-8 to TRBJ2-5; 10 nucleotides align to TRBD2. CDR3 nucleotides: TGTGCCAGCAGCTTGACCTTAGCGGGGGGTGTTGAGACCCAGTACTTC. Translation gives CASSLTLAGGVETQYF.